The clone carrying this T cell receptor (beta chain) was seen repeatedly, ten times or more. No antigen is known for it. The CDR3 length is 15 residues. Germline loops: CDR1 SGHTA, CDR2 FQGTGA. V lost 5 bases to trimming and J lost 8 bases; unmatched junction nucleotides: 8. These data originate in a study of T cell repertoires in cytomegalovirus infection. Study at large: Both a matching HLA type and CMV infection were indicated by public TCR beta signatures.

One entry per CDR3 protein results from TCRdb running MiXCR on the reads. The sample lists just over 150,000 distinct CDR3 sequences, about 20% seen once, with 9.5% to 13% in the top ten. Regarding the study as a whole: Identification of carriers of CMV plus the relevant HLA was achieved through cumulative public TCR beta family frequency. HLA-C-restricted, CMV-specific TCR beta clonotypes were dominant ex vivo.

This clonotype was sampled from a human donor in good health (CMV status not recorded). Some clones in this sample may be carry-over from other donors' samples. This chain connects TRBV7-3 to TRBJ2-1, with TRBD2 matching 11 bases. Sequenced sample: PBMCs. The CDR3 DNA sequence: TGTGCCAGCAGCCCCTTTAGCGGGGGGGCCTATGAGCAGTTCTTC. It translates to CASSPFSGGAYEQFF. Combining the CDR3 with reference TRBV7-3 and TRBJ2-1 gives the whole variable domain GAGVSQTPSNKVTEKGKYVELRCDPISGHTALYWYRQSLGQGPEFLIYFQGTGAADDSGLPNDRFFAVRPEGSVSTLKIQRTERGDSAVYLCASSPFSGGAYEQFFGPGTRLTVL.